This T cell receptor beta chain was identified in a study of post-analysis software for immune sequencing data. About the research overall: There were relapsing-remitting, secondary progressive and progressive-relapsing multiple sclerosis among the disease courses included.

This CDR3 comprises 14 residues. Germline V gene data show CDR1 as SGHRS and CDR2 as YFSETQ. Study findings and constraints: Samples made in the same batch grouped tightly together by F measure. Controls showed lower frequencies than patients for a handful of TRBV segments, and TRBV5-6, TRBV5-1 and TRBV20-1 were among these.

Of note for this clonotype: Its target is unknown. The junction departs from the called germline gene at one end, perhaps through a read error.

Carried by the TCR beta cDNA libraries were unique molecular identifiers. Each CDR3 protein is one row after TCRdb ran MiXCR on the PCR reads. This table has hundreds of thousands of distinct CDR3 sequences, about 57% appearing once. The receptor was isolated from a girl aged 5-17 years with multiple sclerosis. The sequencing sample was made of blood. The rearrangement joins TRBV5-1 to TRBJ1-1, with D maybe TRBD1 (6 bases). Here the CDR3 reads CASSSRQGHTEAFF. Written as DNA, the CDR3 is TGCGCCAGCAGCTCCAGGCAGGGGCACACTGAGGCTTTCTTT.